This TCR beta chain was recovered during a study of blood T cells in healthy people across ages. Study observations and caveats: The percentage of naive T cells correlated strongly with TCR beta diversity.

Drawn from each donor were approximately 9.2 milliliters of peripheral blood. Whenever a sample was processed, at least 6 million PBMCs were isolated. Through a sample-barcoded 5' primer and a J-beta primer mix, a second PCR was run for about 6 to 11 cycles. Each cDNA was tagged by a template-switch adaptor containing 12 random nucleotides. TCRdb independently ran MiXCR on the 5' RACE reads; one entry per CDR3 protein. The sample yields about 640,000 distinct CDR3 sequences, around 54% seen once. This clonotype has a handful of counts. What it binds is not known. The specimen was blood. This receptor was obtained from a man aged 55 to 70 in good health.

In nucleotides, the CDR3 is TGTGCCAGCAGCGCGACACTAGATACGCAGTATTTT. Its protein is CASSATLDTQYF. This rearrangement joins TRBV9 to TRBJ2-3; D is unclear. The CDR3 length is 12 residues. From germline, CDR1 is SGDLS and CDR2 YYNGEE. V dropped 3 bases and J dropped 5 bases, with 7 bases sitting between them.